This T cell receptor beta chain appears in the sequencing data of a study of blood T cell repertoires in COVID-19. On the study more broadly: Samples came from the United States, Italy and Spain, spanning acute and convalescent COVID-19. The cDNA or gDNA used as material had been derived from T cells, B-cell-depleted T cells, or PBMCs.

Clones were read by immunoSEQ multiplex PCR, and TCRdb kept only the in-frame ones, dropping some. The table includes 150,000 or so clones, 70% to 90% detected once. In this sample, this clone turned up a few times. The V and J ends lost 4 bases and 1 base, in that order; junction bases with no gene match: 9. The V gene's germline CDR1 is SEHNR and CDR2 FQNEAQ (reference sequence). This CDR3 contains 16 residues. The chain employs TRBV7-9 and TRBJ2-5; the match to TRBD1 covers 7 bases. The clonotype was recovered from a woman aged 45-65 years with COVID-19, enrolled during active disease. Sequencing was carried out using peripheral blood. CDR3 DNA: TGTGCCAGCAGCTCTAACAGGGGCGCCCTCCAAGAGACCCAGTACTTC. It translates to CASSSNRGALQETQYF. The full variable domain, rest sourced from reference TRBV7-9 and TRBJ2-5, is DTGVSQNPRHKITKRGQNVTFRCDPISEHNRLYWYRQTLGQGPEFLTYFQNEAQLEKSRLLSDRFSAERPKGSFSTLEIQRTEQGDSAMYLCASSSNRGALQETQYFGPGTRLLVL.